The rows below give T cell receptor beta chains drawn from one sample of a study of T cells in Graves' hyperthyroidism and ophthalmopathy. A single record per CDR3 protein comes from TCRdb applying MiXCR to the multiplex PCR reads. The table includes hundreds of thousands of distinct CDR3 sequences, more than 30% detected once. What was sequenced was blood. Receptors originate from a man in his late teens or twenties with Graves' hyperthyroidism. Each CDR3 is given with its conserved first and last residue. Each record gives: clone size, V gene, D gene, J gene, CDR3 protein, CDR3 DNA. The D gene is left open where the match is weak. Size is omitted from some rows. Given values are once, few, many or a class for expanded clones.

clone_size: many; v_call: TRBV15; d_call: TRBD1; j_call: TRBJ1-5; cdr3_aa: CATSAEGTGYQPQHF; cdr3_nt: TGTGCCACCAGCGCCGAAGGGACAGGTTATCAGCCCCAGCATTTT
clone_size: few; v_call: TRBV5-1; d_call: TRBD2; j_call: TRBJ2-5; cdr3_aa: CASSWGLARETQYF; cdr3_nt: TGCGCCAGCAGCTGGGGACTAGCCCGAGAGACCCAGTACTTC
clone_size: few; v_call: TRBV19; d_call: NA; j_call: TRBJ2-7; cdr3_aa: CASSSGAAHEQYF; cdr3_nt: TGCGCCAGCAGTTCAGGGGCCGCCCACGAGCAGTACTTC
clone_size: once; v_call: TRBV7-9; d_call: TRBD2; j_call: TRBJ2-7; cdr3_aa: CASSFPTSGEYEQYF; cdr3_nt: TGTGCCAGCAGCTTCCCGACTAGCGGGGAATACGAGCAGTACTTC
clone_size: NA; v_call: TRBV7-3; d_call: TRBD1; j_call: TRBJ1-2; cdr3_aa: CASSFKGQGIYGYTF; cdr3_nt: TGTGCCAGCAGCTTTAAGGGACAGGGGATCTATGGCTACACCTTC
clone_size: many; v_call: TRBV10-3; d_call: NA; j_call: TRBJ2-7; cdr3_aa: CAISELGEQYF; cdr3_nt: TGTGCCATCAGTGAGTTGGGGGAGCAGTACTTC
clone_size: few; v_call: TRBV9; d_call: NA; j_call: TRBJ2-2; cdr3_aa: CASSPPPTNTGELFF; cdr3_nt: TGTGCCAGCAGCCCCCCGCCGACGAACACCGGGGAGCTGTTTTTT
clone_size: many; v_call: TRBV10-3; d_call: TRBD2; j_call: TRBJ2-5; cdr3_aa: CAISESGAGEETQYF; cdr3_nt: TGTGCCATCAGTGAGTCGGGAGCGGGAGAAGAGACCCAGTACTTC
clone_size: NA; v_call: TRBV7-6; d_call: NA; j_call: TRBJ2-7; cdr3_aa: CASSTYNEQYF; cdr3_nt: TGTGCCAGCAGCACCTACAATGAGCAGTACTTC
clone_size: many; v_call: TRBV2; d_call: NA; j_call: TRBJ2-7; cdr3_aa: CASSGNYEQYF; cdr3_nt: TGTGCCAGCAGCGGTAACTACGAGCAGTACTTC
clone_size: NA; v_call: TRBV13; d_call: NA; j_call: TRBJ1-1; cdr3_aa: CASTQLGGSVTEAFF; cdr3_nt: TGTGCCAGCACTCAGTTGGGGGGCTCGGTCACTGAAGCTTTCTTT
clone_size: NA; v_call: TRBV30; d_call: NA; j_call: TRBJ1-5; cdr3_aa: CAWSLNRGQPQHF; cdr3_nt: TGTGCCTGGAGCCTCAATAGAGGGCAGCCCCAGCATTTT
clone_size: NA; v_call: TRBV15; d_call: NA; j_call: TRBJ1-3; cdr3_aa: CATSRVSGRGGYTIYF; cdr3_nt: TGTGCCACCAGCAGAGTGTCAGGGAGGGGAGGCTACACCATATATTTT
clone_size: NA; v_call: TRBV29-1; d_call: TRBD1; j_call: TRBJ2-7; cdr3_aa: CSVKIRDSPHEQYF; cdr3_nt: TGCAGCGTCAAAATCCGGGACAGTCCCCACGAGCAGTACTTC
clone_size: NA; v_call: TRBV6-7; d_call: TRBD1; j_call: TRBJ2-5; cdr3_aa: CASSYPRQGHQETQYF; cdr3_nt: TGTGCCAGCAGTTACCCTCGACAGGGCCACCAAGAGACCCAGTACTTC
clone_size: many; v_call: TRBV19; d_call: NA; j_call: TRBJ2-7; cdr3_aa: CASSWGHGGSEQYF; cdr3_nt: TGTGCCAGTAGTTGGGGGCACGGGGGCTCCGAGCAGTACTTC
clone_size: many; v_call: TRBV10-3; d_call: NA; j_call: TRBJ1-6; cdr3_aa: CAISALLGAGSPLHF; cdr3_nt: TGTGCCATCAGTGCGCTGTTAGGGGCGGGCTCACCCCTCCACTTT
clone_size: many; v_call: TRBV24-1; d_call: NA; j_call: TRBJ2-5; cdr3_aa: CATSDTDSPQETQYF; cdr3_nt: TGTGCCACCAGTGATACAGACAGCCCCCAAGAGACCCAGTACTTC
clone_size: few; v_call: TRBV19; d_call: TRBD1; j_call: TRBJ1-5; cdr3_aa: CASRTSPGQGSHQPQHF; cdr3_nt: TGTGCCAGTAGGACAAGTCCGGGACAGGGGTCTCATCAGCCCCAGCATTTT
clone_size: few; v_call: TRBV7-8; d_call: NA; j_call: TRBJ2-7; cdr3_aa: CASSLYGDGEQYF; cdr3_nt: TGTGCCAGCAGCTTATACGGGGACGGGGAGCAGTACTTC
clone_size: many; v_call: TRBV7-9; d_call: NA; j_call: TRBJ1-3; cdr3_aa: CASRESSGNTIYF; cdr3_nt: TGTGCCAGCAGGGAAAGCTCTGGAAACACCATATATTTT
clone_size: NA; v_call: TRBV20-1; d_call: TRBD1; j_call: TRBJ1-3; cdr3_aa: CSASVLGTGLNTIYF; cdr3_nt: TGCAGTGCTAGTGTGCTCGGGACAGGGCTAAACACCATATATTTT
clone_size: NA; v_call: TRBV15; d_call: TRBD1; j_call: TRBJ1-5; cdr3_aa: CATNPTGVQPQHF; cdr3_nt: TGTGCCACAAACCCCACAGGGGTTCAGCCCCAGCATTTT
clone_size: many; v_call: TRBV29-1; d_call: TRBD1; j_call: TRBJ2-7; cdr3_aa: CSALTDRSSGEQYF; cdr3_nt: TGCAGCGCCTTGACGGACAGGAGCTCTGGCGAGCAGTACTTC
clone_size: NA; v_call: TRBV10-1; d_call: TRBD1; j_call: TRBJ1-1; cdr3_aa: CASGLMTGGGTEAFF; cdr3_nt: TGTGCTAGTGGTTTGATGACAGGGGGTGGCACTGAAGCTTTCTTT
clone_size: NA; v_call: TRBV10-3; d_call: NA; j_call: TRBJ1-5; cdr3_aa: CATRPGLSNQPQHF; cdr3_nt: TGTGCCACCAGACCAGGACTGAGTAATCAGCCCCAGCATTTT